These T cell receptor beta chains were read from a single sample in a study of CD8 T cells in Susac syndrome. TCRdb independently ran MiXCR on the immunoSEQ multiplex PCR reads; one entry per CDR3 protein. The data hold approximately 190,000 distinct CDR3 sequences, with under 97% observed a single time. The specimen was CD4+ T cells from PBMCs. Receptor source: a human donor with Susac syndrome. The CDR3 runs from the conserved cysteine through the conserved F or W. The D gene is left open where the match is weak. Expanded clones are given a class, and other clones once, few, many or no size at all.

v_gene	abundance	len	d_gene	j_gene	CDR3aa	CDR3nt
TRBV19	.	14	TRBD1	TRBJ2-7	CASSVQGALGEQYF	TGTGCCAGTAGTGTCCAGGGGGCGCTGGGAGAGCAGTACTTC
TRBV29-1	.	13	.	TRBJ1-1	CSVGQIMNTEAFF	TGCAGCGTTGGTCAGATCATGAACACTGAAGCTTTCTTT
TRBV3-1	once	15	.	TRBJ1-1	CASSQYLGPNTEAFF	TGTGCCAGCAGCCAATATCTGGGGCCTAACACTGAAGCTTTCTTT
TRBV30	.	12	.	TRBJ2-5	CAWNRYQETQYF	TGTGCCTGGAATCGCTACCAAGAGACCCAGTACTTC
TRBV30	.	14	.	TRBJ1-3	CAWSFRGTGNTIYF	TGTGCCTGGAGTTTCCGGGGAACTGGAAACACCATATATTTT
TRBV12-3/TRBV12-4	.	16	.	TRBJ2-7	CASSQDGLFRSYEQYF	TGTGCCAGCAGTCAAGATGGACTTTTCAGAAGCTACGAGCAGTACTTC
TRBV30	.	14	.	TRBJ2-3	CAWTPGTRGDTQYF	TGTGCCTGGACGCCGGGAACTCGTGGGGATACGCAGTATTTT
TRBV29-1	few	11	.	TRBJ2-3	CSVRPTDTQYF	TGCAGCGTTAGACCCACAGATACGCAGTATTTT
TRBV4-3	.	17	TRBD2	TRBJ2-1	CASSQEPLAGVGNEQFF	TGCGCCAGCAGCCAAGAGCCACTAGCGGGGGTGGGCAATGAGCAGTTCTTC
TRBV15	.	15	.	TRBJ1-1	CATSREADRTTEAFF	TGTGCCACCAGCAGGGAAGCCGACAGGACGACTGAAGCTTTCTTT
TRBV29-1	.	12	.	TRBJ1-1	CSGGDIDTEAFF	TGCAGCGGTGGGGACATAGACACTGAAGCTTTCTTT
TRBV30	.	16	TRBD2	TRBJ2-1	CAWSRKTSGGADEQFF	TGTGCCTGGAGCCGGAAAACTAGCGGGGGGGCGGATGAGCAGTTCTTC
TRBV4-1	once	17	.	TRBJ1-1	CASSQDRGGLGSTEAFF	TGCGCCAGCAGCCAAGATCGAGGGGGTTTGGGTAGCACTGAAGCTTTCTTT
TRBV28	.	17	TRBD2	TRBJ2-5	CASSSPGRGGFLGTQYF	TGTGCCAGCAGCTCCCCGGGGCGGGGGGGCTTCCTTGGGACCCAGTACTTC
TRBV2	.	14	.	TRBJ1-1	CASSAFQGSTEAFF	TGTGCCAGCAGTGCTTTCCAGGGGTCGACTGAAGCTTTCTTT
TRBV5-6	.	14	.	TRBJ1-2	CASSLVFGGYGYTF	TGTGCCAGCAGCTTGGTTTTCGGGGGATATGGCTACACCTTC
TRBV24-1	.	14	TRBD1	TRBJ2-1	CATAGTGNPNEQFF	TGTGCCACCGCCGGGACAGGGAACCCCAATGAGCAGTTCTTC
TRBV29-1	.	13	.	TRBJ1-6	CSFATEKNSPLHF	TGCAGCTTCGCGACGGAGAAGAATTCACCCCTCCACTTT
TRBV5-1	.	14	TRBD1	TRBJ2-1	CASSAGGRYNEQFF	TGCGCCAGCAGTGCAGGGGGTCGGTACAATGAGCAGTTCTTC
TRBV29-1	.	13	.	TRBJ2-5	CSVDPETAETQYF	TGCAGCGTTGACCCTGAGACAGCCGAGACCCAGTACTTC
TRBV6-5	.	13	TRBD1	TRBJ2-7	CASSLDRMYEQYF	TGTGCCAGCAGTCTGGACAGGATGTACGAGCAGTACTTC
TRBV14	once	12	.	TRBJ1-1	CASSQDQYKAFF	TGTGCCAGCAGCCAAGATCAATACAAAGCTTTCTTT
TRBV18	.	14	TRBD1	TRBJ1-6	CASSPGQGDSPLHF	TGTGCCAGCTCACCAGGACAGGGGGATTCACCCCTCCACTTT
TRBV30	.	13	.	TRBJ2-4	CAWKGTAKNIQYF	TGTGCCTGGAAAGGGACAGCCAAAAACATTCAGTACTTC
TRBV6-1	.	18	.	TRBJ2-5	CASSALASWASVQETQYF	TGTGCCAGCAGTGCCTTGGCTTCGTGGGCCTCCGTCCAAGAGACCCAGTACTTC
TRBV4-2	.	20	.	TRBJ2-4	CASSQGRMGSHYVFRNIQYF	TGTGCCAGCAGCCAAGGCCGCATGGGTAGCCACTACGTATTTAGGAACATTCAGTACTTC
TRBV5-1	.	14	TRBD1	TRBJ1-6	CASSFGTENSPLHF	TGCGCCAGCAGCTTCGGGACAGAAAATTCACCCCTCCACTTT
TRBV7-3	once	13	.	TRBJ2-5	CASSEQLQETQYF	TGTGCCAGCAGCGAACAGTTACAAGAGACCCAGTACTTC
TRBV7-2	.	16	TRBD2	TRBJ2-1	CASSLEGTSLTNKQFF	TGTGCCAGCAGCTTAGAGGGGACTAGTCTTACTAATAAGCAGTTCTTC
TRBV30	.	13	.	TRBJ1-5	CAWSTGLDQPQHF	TGTGCCTGGAGTACGGGACTGGATCAGCCCCAGCATTTT
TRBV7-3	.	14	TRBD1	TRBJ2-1	CASSFGQGGNEQFF	TGTGCCAGCAGCTTCGGACAGGGAGGCAATGAGCAGTTCTTC
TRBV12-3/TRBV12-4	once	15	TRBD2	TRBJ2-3	CASTRGLAGSDTQYF	TGTGCCAGCACTCGGGGACTAGCGGGGAGTGATACGCAGTATTTT
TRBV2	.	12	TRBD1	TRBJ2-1	CASSGTGPEQFF	TGTGCCAGCAGTGGGACAGGACCCGAGCAGTTCTTC
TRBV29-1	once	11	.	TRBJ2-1	CSAQVAYGQFF	TGCAGCGCCCAGGTAGCGTATGGGCAGTTCTTC
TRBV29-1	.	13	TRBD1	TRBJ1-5	CSVGGQGLQPQHF	TGCAGCGTTGGTGGACAGGGCTTACAGCCCCAGCATTTT
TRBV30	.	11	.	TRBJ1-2	CAWSDNYGYTF	TGTGCCTGGAGTGACAACTATGGCTACACCTTC
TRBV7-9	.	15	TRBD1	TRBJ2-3	CASSPGTAITDTQYF	TGTGCCAGCAGCCCCGGGACAGCTATCACAGATACGCAGTATTTT
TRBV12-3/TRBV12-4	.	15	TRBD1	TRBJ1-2	CASSSSTGQGLGYTF	TGTGCCAGCAGTTCAAGCACGGGACAGGGCCTCGGCTACACCTTC
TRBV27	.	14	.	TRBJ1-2	CASRKQGNRDGYTF	TGTGCCAGCAGAAAACAGGGAAATCGGGATGGCTACACCTTC
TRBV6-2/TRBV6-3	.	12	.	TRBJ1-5	CASRDANQPQHF	TGTGCCAGCAGGGACGCCAATCAGCCCCAGCATTTT
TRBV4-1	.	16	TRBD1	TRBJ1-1	CASRISRDRVNTEAFF	TGCGCCAGCCGAATCTCCCGGGACAGGGTTAACACTGAAGCTTTCTTT
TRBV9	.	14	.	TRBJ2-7	CASSVATGTSEQYF	TGTGCCAGCAGCGTAGCTACAGGAACGTCTGAGCAGTACTTC